One T cell receptor beta chain is described in this entry. The CDR3 runs 12 residues. Germline CDR1 MGHDK, CDR2 SYGVNS. V gave up 4 bases and J gave up 5 bases, with 8 bases separating them. The data were produced by immunoSEQ multiplex PCR, yet TCRdb's version contains in-frame clones alone and is incomplete. This table holds approximately 200,000 clones, around 87% found once. The data are from a study of blood T cell repertoires in COVID-19. The sequence was collected from a woman in her twenties or thirties with active or convalescent COVID-19. This sequence joins TRBV25-1 and TRBJ1-1; tentative D call: TRBD1 (6 bases). Sequencing was performed on peripheral blood. The CDR3 is CASSGGTTEAFF. The CDR3 nucleotides are TGTGCCAGCAGTGGGGGGACAACTGAAGCTTTCTTT.